Listed below are T cell receptor beta chains from one sample, sequenced in a study of cytomegalovirus exposure and HLA in healthy donors. Sequencing used immunoSEQ multiplex PCR; TCRdb keeps in-frame clones, though not all of them. The data show 150,000 to 170,000 clones, roughly 70% seen once. The sample was PBMCs. The origin of the receptors is a man aged 25-45 years in good health and CMV-seronegative. Both conserved end residues are trimmed from each CDR3. The size of a clone is reported for some rows only, either as once, few or many, or as a class for expanded clones.

v_gene	j_gene	len	abundance	CDR3aa
TRBV7-8	TRBJ1-4	12	-	ASSLNRVREKLF
TRBV27	TRBJ2-7	17	few	ASSAIPGTSGPSPYEQY
TRBV6-5	TRBJ1-2	12	-	ASSNRDRVSGYT
TRBV7-9	TRBJ2-1	12	once	ASSLPDRGNEQF
TRBV7-2	TRBJ2-5	12	once	ASSRLANEATQY
TRBV5-4	TRBJ2-3	14	few	ASSLQAVPSTDTQY
TRBV7-2	TRBJ1-1	12	-	ASSSYRGRAEAF
TRBV25-1	TRBJ2-3	14	-	ASSEPAWPTTDTQY
TRBV29-1	TRBJ2-3	11	-	SVEPGSTDTQY
TRBV28	TRBJ1-1	10	-	ASSLLRSQAF
TRBV6-1	TRBJ1-2	11	-	ASRVISHYGYT
TRBV30	TRBJ1-2	11	-	AWSVGQGDGYT
TRBV5-1	TRBJ2-5	13	-	ASSSYPGQGETQY
TRBV2	TRBJ2-2	13	-	ASSATSGYTGELF
TRBV2	TRBJ2-7	12	-	ASSELAGIYEQY
TRBV28	TRBJ2-3	15	few	ASSLVAFASSTDTQY
TRBV27	TRBJ2-7	13	-	ASSLRDPGAYEQY
TRBV11-2	TRBJ1-4	12	-	ASSSDGTGEKLF
TRBV27	TRBJ2-6	15	-	ASSSQVWSSGANVLT
TRBV5-1	TRBJ1-1	16	-	ASSLTGKYPAMNTEAF
TRBV5-1	TRBJ2-1	15	-	ASSLDGGTGSLNEQF
TRBV6-6	TRBJ2-5	12	-	ASSSSGEQETQY
TRBV5-4	TRBJ2-2	14	-	ASSPGTSEITGELF
TRBV7-3	TRBJ2-5	11	once	ASSPGQGGTQY
TRBV23-1	TRBJ1-5	14	few	ASSRANKRSNQPQH
TRBV2	TRBJ1-5	10	-	ASRDQRQPQH
TRBV19	TRBJ2-3	12	-	ASSIVGGQSMQY
TRBV7-9	TRBJ1-5	11	-	ASSWTEDQPQH
TRBV21-1	TRBJ2-1	16	-	ASSASCRTGPFYNEQF
TRBV4-2	TRBJ2-1	11	once	ASSQLLAGEQF
TRBV28	TRBJ1-4	12	few	ASGTGATNEKLF
TRBV10-3	TRBJ2-5	10	once	AISEAGETQY
TRBV10-3	TRBJ2-2	12	-	AIQGQVNTGELF